This TCR beta chain was captured by sequencing in a study of T cell responses to AZD1222 COVID-19 vaccine. Assay: immunoSEQ multiplex PCR; the TCRdb copy retains only in-frame clones and omits some. The table shows about 84,000 clones, with 70% to 90% occurring only once. CDR3 length: 13 residues. Germline lookup yields CDR1 SGHNT and CDR2 YENEEA. V lost 5 bases, J lost 6 bases, and 3 bases stayed unmatched. The TCR originated in an adult who received the AZD1222 COVID-19 vaccine. The chain is built from TRBV11-3 and TRBJ2-5, with 10 nucleotides matching TRBD1. This specimen was peripheral blood, taken 28 days after the second AZD1222 dose. DNA of the CDR3: TGTGCCAGCAGCGCGGACAGGGGGAAGACCCAGTACTTC. It codes for CASSADRGKTQYF.